Below, one T cell receptor (beta chain) is given with its context. This clone's antigen is unknown. No base quality information exists; no much larger clone differs at one position. Library prep was done by the immunoSEQ multiplex PCR assay. For most patients, genomic DNA was isolated using the Qiagen DNeasy Blood and Tissue Kit and was shipped frozen to Adaptive Biotechnologies for TCR sequencing. For most patients, high-throughput TCR-beta CDR3 sequencing of genomic DNA was performed by Adaptive Biotechnologies. As for how the authors treated the data: Adaptive's ImmunoSEQ software was the source of the TCR sequencing data for 15 to 20 patients, while three other patients were processed with MiXCR and VDJtools. CD4 versus CD8 sorting errors were corrected by removing sequences found in both subsets at a frequency ratio below 5:1. CDR3 nucleotide sequences shared between donor and recipient were removed because the origin of such sequences could not be assigned. Alloreactive clones required at least 2-fold expansion over unstimulated cells and minimum CFSE-low frequency of 0.002% (template counts) or 0.001% (read counts). Mappable clones were those detected in sequenced pre-transplant spleen, lymph node, or MLR CFSE-low populations of the donor or recipient. Cumulative frequency of alloreactive clones was calculated as a percentage of all sequences weighted by copy number. Here the immuneACCESS table is served through TCRdb, limited to in-frame sequences with V and J called. Missing clones are a known gap in these copies; in checked studies unresolved V genes cover under half, and the rest lacks a known reason. D and trimming were read from the DNA, whereas the V and J calls and clone size are those reported in that table. A total of roughly 120,000 clones appear in this sample, over 85% of them only once. The ten largest clones take up less than 0.55% of the sample.

The source of the sample is a study of graft-versus-host responses after intestinal transplantation (dated by TCRdb to about 2021). Describing the broader study: The transplants that recipients received were multivisceral, liver-intestinal, or isolated intestinal. Donor T cell macrochimerism was defined as a peak of at least 4% donor T cells among recipient peripheral blood mononuclear cells. Bulk TCR-beta CDR3 sequencing was used to track graft-versus-host and host-versus-graft alloreactive T cell clones in the graft, circulation and bone marrow after intestinal transplantation. Rather than being sequenced by the commercial service, samples from three later patients were sequenced in-house on an Illumina MiSeq and processed with MiXCR. All recipients received anti-thymocyte globulin induction followed by maintenance tacrolimus and steroids for roughly 3 years. A cohort of about 26 intestinal transplant recipients, including one retransplant, was enrolled, and a few patients lacking pretransplant specimens were excluded. To identify alloreactive clones, pre-transplant mixed lymphocyte reaction products were sequenced and then compared with unstimulated pre-transplant donor and recipient T cells. The full study reports these points: Conclusions were limited by the relatively low number and heterogeneity of intestinal transplant patients. In the allografts of patients with donor T cell macrochimerism, GvH to HvG T cell clonal ratios were high. Early after transplant, peak levels of circulating GvH clones were found to be associated with declines in HvG clones. GvH clones turned up in recipient bone marrow, with some appearing earlier in ileal mucosa or blood, a pattern consistent with an intestinal mucosal origin.

From its cysteine to its phenylalanine, the CDR3 spans 16 amino acids. The sequence is cut down to CDR3 DNA, 48 bases in frame from base 1. V gives up 3 bases and J gives up 9 bases, and the segment between their germline ends measures 21 bases. Reading the germline V gene gives CDR1 SGHAT and CDR2 FQNNGV. The time point label of this sample denotes: cells obtained before transplantation from donor or recipient. CD3+CD4+ and CD3+CD8+ populations were FACS-sorted from unstimulated pre-transplant donor and recipient cells taken from spleen or lymph nodes. The chain is made from TRBV11-2 and TRBJ2-4, and the D gene may be TRBD2, 6 bases matching. The origin of this receptor is a human donor who received an intestinal transplant. The material was unstimulated CD8+ T cells sorted from spleen or lymph node cells, obtained before intestinal transplant. The DNA sequence is TGTGCCAGCAGCTTTAGTAGGGGACTCTCTCATCGCATTCAGTACTTC. Its protein reads: CASSFSRGLSHRIQYF.